These 9 T cell receptor beta chains were sequenced from one sample in a study of cytomegalovirus exposure and HLA in healthy donors. Sequenced by immunoSEQ multiplex PCR; TCRdb stores in-frame clones only, minus some. The sample has about 110,000 clones, about 87% seen once. Sequenced material: PBMCs. These receptors all stem from a woman aged 18-29 years in good health and CMV-seropositive.

The CDR3 bases are TGTGCCAGCAGTTTCGAATCGGGACAGGGAAATCAGCCCCAGCATTTT. Translated: CASSFESGQGNQPQHF. The V call is TRBV6-5, the J call TRBJ1-5; 9 bases fit TRBD1. The CDR3 extends over 16 amino acids. J gave up 4 bases and V 4 bases, and 8 bases lay outside the gene matches. Germline assignment: CDR1 MNHEY and CDR2 SVGAGI.

The rearrangement uses TRBV10-3 and TRBJ1-2; 8 bases map to TRBD1. Losses at the gene ends were 4 bases for V and 7 bases for J; bases not matched to a gene: 5. The CDR3 is 13 residues long. The V gene's germline CDR1 is ENHRY and CDR2 SYGVKD. CDR3 sequence reads: CAISGAGGFGYTF. CDR3 sequence (DNA): TGTGCCATCAGTGGAGCAGGGGGCTTTGGCTACACCTTC.

This clone was seen only a few times. The chain links TRBV7-2 to TRBJ2-7; maybe TRBD2 (5 bases). The CDR3 runs to 13 residues. V lost 1 base, J lost 6 bases, and 10 bases lay in between. Germline CDR1 is SGHTA and CDR2 is FQGNSA. This CDR3 is CASSLGTGSEQYV. The CDR3, as DNA: TGTGCCAGCAGCTTAGGGACGGGGTCCGAGCAGTACGTC.

This chain links TRBV5-4 with TRBJ1-2, with D maybe TRBD1 (6 bases). The CDR3 covers 17 residues. V lost 1 base and J lost 3, with 19 bases in between. Germline CDR1 is SGHNT and CDR2 is YYREEE (reference sequence). The CDR3 sequence is CASSLWGAGAQDYGYTF. DNA of the CDR3: TGTGCCAGCAGCTTGTGGGGGGCGGGGGCGCAAGACTATGGCTACACCTTC. Full variable domain (remainder filled in from reference TRBV5-4 and TRBJ1-2): ETGVTQSPTHLIKTRGQQVTLRCSSQSGHNTVSWYQQALGQGPQFIFQYYREEENGRGNFPPRFSGLQFPNYSSELNVNALELDDSALYLCASSLWGAGAQDYGYTFGSGTRLTVV.

This chain uses TRBV11-2 with TRBJ2-5, with D hard to call. The CDR3 loop spans 13 amino acids. Germline-derived CDR1 and CDR2 are SGHAT and FQNNGV. V lost 5 bases, J lost 4 bases, and 11 bases lay in between. The CDR3 sequence is CASSARLSETQYF. CDR3 coding DNA: TGTGCCAGCAGCGCCAGACTGTCAGAGACCCAGTACTTC. Using reference TRBV11-2 and TRBJ2-5 for the parts outside the CDR3, the full variable domain is EAGVAQSPRYKIIEKRQSVAFWCNPISGHATLYWYQQILGQGPKLLIQFQNNGVVDDSQLPKDRFSAERLKGVDSTLKIQPAKLEDSAVYLCASSARLSETQYFGPGTRLLVL.

J is TRBJ1-1 and V is TRBV5-5; 7 nucleotides match TRBD1. From germline, CDR1 is SGHKS and CDR2 YYEKEE (reference sequence). The CDR3 sequence is 14 residues long. Trimming removed 1 base from V and 11 bases from J; junction bases left unmatched: 11. CDR3 residues: CASSLSRQGSSAFF. The DNA of the CDR3 is TGTGCCAGCAGCTTGTCACGACAGGGTTCGAGTGCTTTCTTT.

The chain is built from TRBV28 and TRBJ1-1, with D unresolved. Germline V lookup: CDR1 MDHEN, CDR2 SYDVKM. Trimming shortened V by 0 bases and J by 3 bases, and 14 bases separated the two germline ends. This CDR3 spans 16 amino acids. The CDR3 DNA sequence: TGTGCCAGCAGTTTATGGCCGGGGAGTGCGGACACTGAAGCTTTCTTT. Translating it yields CASSLWPGSADTEAFF.

This chain joins TRBV5-4 and TRBJ2-2; D is perhaps TRBD1 (6 bases). The length of the CDR3 is 15 residues. The germline V gene encodes CDR1 SGHNT and CDR2 YYREEE (reference sequence). Trimming shortened V by 4 bases and J by 5 bases, and 15 bases separated the two germline ends. CDR3 in DNA: TGTGCCAGCAGCCTACAGGGTAGCCGGACCGGGGAGCTGTTTTTT. Translated: CASSLQGSRTGELFF.

V is TRBV5-8 and J is TRBJ1-1; D uncertain. Germline values: CDR1 SGHTS, CDR2 YDEGEE. V was cut by 0 bases and J by 0 bases, with 12 bases left in between. This CDR3 comprises 16 residues. CDR3 residues: CASSLETASMNTEAFF. CDR3 nucleotide sequence: TGTGCCAGCAGCTTGGAAACAGCCAGCATGAACACTGAAGCTTTCTTT.